A selection of T cell receptor beta chains follows, all from one sample in a study of cytomegalovirus exposure and HLA in healthy donors. The table came from immunoSEQ multiplex PCR; TCRdb's copy has only in-frame clones and leaves some out. This table has 120,000 or so clones, 81% appearing once. What was sequenced was PBMCs. Receptors were obtained from a man younger than 35 in good health and CMV-seronegative. Both conserved end residues are part of each CDR3. The D gene is left open where the match is weak. Only some rows state a clone size, as once, few, many or a class for expanded clones.

clone size: .
J gene: TRBJ2-3
V gene: TRBV10-2
D gene: .
CDR3 DNA: TGCGCCAGCAGCAGTCTCAGGGGCCTTACAGATACGCAGTATTTT
CDR3 protein: CASSSLRGLTDTQYF

clone size: .
J gene: TRBJ1-1
V gene: TRBV6-1
D gene: .
CDR3 DNA: TGTGCCAGCAGTGCGGGACATCAGAACACTGAAGCTTTCTTT
CDR3 protein: CASSAGHQNTEAFF

clone size: .
J gene: TRBJ1-4
V gene: TRBV5-4
D gene: .
CDR3 DNA: TGTGCCAGCAGCTTCTACGGGGCTAATGAAAAACTGTTTTTT
CDR3 protein: CASSFYGANEKLFF

clone size: .
J gene: TRBJ1-6
V gene: TRBV5-1
D gene: .
CDR3 DNA: TGCGCCAGCAGCGTACGACAGAGCTCCTATAATTCACCCCTCCACTTT
CDR3 protein: CASSVRQSSYNSPLHF

clone size: .
J gene: TRBJ2-7
V gene: TRBV7-8
D gene: .
CDR3 DNA: TGTGCCAGCAGCTCCACGACTGGAAACTACGAGCAGTACTTC
CDR3 protein: CASSSTTGNYEQYF

clone size: once
J gene: TRBJ2-1
V gene: TRBV19
D gene: TRBD1
CDR3 DNA: TGTGCCAGTAGTATAAGGAGGGGGACAGGGGGCGGAAGCAATGAGCAGTTCTTC
CDR3 protein: CASSIRRGTGGGSNEQFF

clone size: .
J gene: TRBJ1-1
V gene: TRBV14
D gene: TRBD1
CDR3 DNA: TGTGCCAGCAGCCTGGGACAGGGGAAGAACACTGAAGCTTTCTTT
CDR3 protein: CASSLGQGKNTEAFF

clone size: .
J gene: TRBJ2-7
V gene: TRBV6-5
D gene: TRBD1
CDR3 DNA: TGTGCCAGCGGCGGGCCTAGGACAGGGGACGGCGAGCAGTACTTC
CDR3 protein: CASGGPRTGDGEQYF

clone size: .
J gene: TRBJ1-1
V gene: TRBV6-1
D gene: .
CDR3 DNA: TGTGCCAGCAGTGAAGAGCGGACTGTGATGAACACTGAAGCTTTCTTT
CDR3 protein: CASSEERTVMNTEAFF

clone size: .
J gene: TRBJ2-7
V gene: TRBV6-1
D gene: .
CDR3 DNA: TGTGCCAGCAGTGACTCGAACGGGGGTGGCGAGCAGTACTTC
CDR3 protein: CASSDSNGGGEQYF

clone size: .
J gene: TRBJ2-2
V gene: TRBV7-6
D gene: .
CDR3 DNA: TGTGCCAGCAGCTTAGTCGGTTCCCGTTCGACCGGGGAGCTGTTTTTT
CDR3 protein: CASSLVGSRSTGELFF

clone size: .
J gene: TRBJ1-1
V gene: TRBV28
D gene: .
CDR3 DNA: TGTGCCAGCGGCAAACCCCGGACAGTAAACACTGAAGCTTTCTTT
CDR3 protein: CASGKPRTVNTEAFF

clone size: .
J gene: TRBJ2-1
V gene: TRBV23-1
D gene: TRBD2
CDR3 DNA: TGCGCCAGCACAAGGGCTAGCGGACTGAAACCGAGCTCCTACAATGAGCAGTTCTTC
CDR3 protein: CASTRASGLKPSSYNEQFF

clone size: few
J gene: TRBJ2-3
V gene: TRBV25-1
D gene: TRBD2
CDR3 DNA: TGTGCCAGCAGTGCCTCTACTAGCGGCGATTATAGCACAGATACGCAGTATTTT
CDR3 protein: CASSASTSGDYSTDTQYF

clone size: .
J gene: TRBJ2-3
V gene: TRBV18
D gene: .
CDR3 DNA: TGTGCCAGCTCACCGCGAGTGGCAGATACGCAGTATTTT
CDR3 protein: CASSPRVADTQYF

clone size: .
J gene: TRBJ1-2
V gene: TRBV7-8
D gene: TRBD1
CDR3 DNA: TGTGCCAGCAGCCCTTTACAGGGGCACTATGGCTACACCTTC
CDR3 protein: CASSPLQGHYGYTF

clone size: .
J gene: TRBJ2-5
V gene: TRBV7-9
D gene: TRBD2
CDR3 DNA: TGTGCCAGCAGCCCCCCTAGCGGGAGGGAGACCCAGTACTTC
CDR3 protein: CASSPPSGRETQYF

clone size: .
J gene: TRBJ2-3
V gene: TRBV5-1
D gene: TRBD2
CDR3 DNA: TGCGCCAGCCGCGCGCAACCCGGGACTAGCGGAGCCACAGATACGCAGTATTTT
CDR3 protein: CASRAQPGTSGATDTQYF

clone size: few
J gene: TRBJ2-7
V gene: TRBV4-1
D gene: TRBD1
CDR3 DNA: TGCGCCAGCAGCCCAGACCAGACAGGGTACGAGCAGTACTTC
CDR3 protein: CASSPDQTGYEQYF

clone size: .
J gene: TRBJ2-7
V gene: TRBV11-2
D gene: .
CDR3 DNA: TGTGCCAGCAGTTCCGACAGCTACGAGCAGTACTTC
CDR3 protein: CASSSDSYEQYF

clone size: .
J gene: TRBJ1-2
V gene: TRBV19
D gene: .
CDR3 DNA: TGTGCCAGCCTCCGGAGTGGGGGGTATGGCTACACCTTC
CDR3 protein: CASLRSGGYGYTF

clone size: .
J gene: TRBJ2-7
V gene: TRBV13
D gene: .
CDR3 DNA: TGTGCCAGCAGCTCCCGGACTACCACCTACGAGCAGTACTTC
CDR3 protein: CASSSRTTTYEQYF

clone size: .
J gene: TRBJ2-1
V gene: TRBV5-1
D gene: .
CDR3 DNA: TGCGCCAGCAGCCCGAAGAGTTACAATGAGCAGTTCTTC
CDR3 protein: CASSPKSYNEQFF

clone size: .
J gene: TRBJ2-3
V gene: TRBV7-2
D gene: .
CDR3 DNA: TGTGCCAGCAGCTTAAGCAGGGTGAAAGATACGCAGTATTTT
CDR3 protein: CASSLSRVKDTQYF

clone size: .
J gene: TRBJ2-1
V gene: TRBV7-6
D gene: TRBD2
CDR3 DNA: TGTGCCAGCAGCTTTCAGACTAGCGGCGAATACAATGAGCAGTTCTTC
CDR3 protein: CASSFQTSGEYNEQFF

clone size: .
J gene: TRBJ1-2
V gene: TRBV4-1
D gene: TRBD1
CDR3 DNA: TGCGCCAGCAGCCCAAGAGACCGGGACAGGGGCTTCTACACCTTC
CDR3 protein: CASSPRDRDRGFYTF

clone size: .
J gene: TRBJ2-7
V gene: TRBV18
D gene: TRBD1
CDR3 DNA: TGTGCCAGCTACCGGACAGGGGGACCGGCCTACGAGCAGTACTTC
CDR3 protein: CASYRTGGPAYEQYF

clone size: .
J gene: TRBJ1-1
V gene: TRBV10-3
D gene: TRBD1
CDR3 DNA: TGTGCCATCAGTGAGTCGGCAGGGGGCTGTGTAGCTTTCTTT
CDR3 protein: CAISESAGGCVAFF

clone size: .
J gene: TRBJ2-7
V gene: TRBV21-1
D gene: .
CDR3 DNA: TGTGCCAGCAGCAGTAACAGGGGGAACACCCACGAGCAGTACTTC
CDR3 protein: CASSSNRGNTHEQYF

clone size: .
J gene: TRBJ2-7
V gene: TRBV13
D gene: TRBD2
CDR3 DNA: TGTGCCAGCAGCTCCCTAGCGGAGCACTACGAGCAGTACTTC
CDR3 protein: CASSSLAEHYEQYF

clone size: .
J gene: TRBJ2-2
V gene: TRBV5-1
D gene: .
CDR3 DNA: TGCGCCAGCAGTCCCGGGACAAGGAACACCGGGGAGCTGTTTTTT
CDR3 protein: CASSPGTRNTGELFF

clone size: .
J gene: TRBJ1-2
V gene: TRBV5-1
D gene: .
CDR3 DNA: TGCGCCAGCAGCTTGGCAAGCCAAACTTTTAACTATGGCTACACCTTC
CDR3 protein: CASSLASQTFNYGYTF

clone size: .
J gene: TRBJ2-7
V gene: TRBV9
D gene: .
CDR3 DNA: TGTGCCAGCAGCTCCTCTCGGGGGTCAGGGTACGAGCAGTACTTC
CDR3 protein: CASSSSRGSGYEQYF

clone size: .
J gene: TRBJ2-2
V gene: TRBV11-3
D gene: .
CDR3 DNA: TGTGCCAGCAGCTTAGACTTGGCTGCGAACACCGGGGAGCTGTTTTTT
CDR3 protein: CASSLDLAANTGELFF

clone size: .
J gene: TRBJ1-1
V gene: TRBV6-6
D gene: .
CDR3 DNA: TGTGCCAGCAGTTCCAAGGGACAGAACACTGAAGCTTTCTTT
CDR3 protein: CASSSKGQNTEAFF

clone size: .
J gene: TRBJ1-2
V gene: TRBV6-5
D gene: TRBD1
CDR3 DNA: TGTGCCAGCAGGGTAACAGGGGGCTATGGCTACACCTTC
CDR3 protein: CASRVTGGYGYTF

clone size: .
J gene: TRBJ2-3
V gene: TRBV19
D gene: TRBD2
CDR3 DNA: TGTGCCAGTAGTATTTCCCTCGTCACCGGGACTAGCGGCTCAGATACGCAGTATTTT
CDR3 protein: CASSISLVTGTSGSDTQYF

clone size: .
J gene: TRBJ2-1
V gene: TRBV9
D gene: TRBD2
CDR3 DNA: TGTGCCAGCAGCGTCTGGCGGGGGGGCCGCAATGAGCAGTTCTTC
CDR3 protein: CASSVWRGGRNEQFF

clone size: once
J gene: TRBJ1-3
V gene: TRBV18
D gene: .
CDR3 DNA: TGTGCCAGCACCACCATGGCAGGGAAAAACTCTGGAAACACCATATATTTT
CDR3 protein: CASTTMAGKNSGNTIYF

clone size: .
J gene: TRBJ2-2
V gene: TRBV6-5
D gene: TRBD1
CDR3 DNA: TGTGCCAGCAGTTTGAGACAGGGCACCGGGGAGCTGTTTTTT
CDR3 protein: CASSLRQGTGELFF

clone size: .
J gene: TRBJ2-5
V gene: TRBV11-2
D gene: TRBD2
CDR3 DNA: TGTGCCAGCAGCTTGGGGGTGCAGCGGGGGGTGGGGGAGACCCAGTACTTC
CDR3 protein: CASSLGVQRGVGETQYF

clone size: .
J gene: TRBJ2-3
V gene: TRBV4-2
D gene: TRBD2
CDR3 DNA: TGTGCCAGCAGCCAAGTGGGTGGGACTAGCGGGGCAGATACGCAGTATTTT
CDR3 protein: CASSQVGGTSGADTQYF

clone size: .
J gene: TRBJ2-3
V gene: TRBV11-2
D gene: TRBD2
CDR3 DNA: TGTGCCAGCAGCTTTCTAGCGGGGGGCACAGATACGCAGTATTTT
CDR3 protein: CASSFLAGGTDTQYF

clone size: .
J gene: TRBJ2-5
V gene: TRBV20-1
D gene: .
CDR3 DNA: TGCAGTGCTAGGCGTTCAGAGACCCAGTACTTC
CDR3 protein: CSARRSETQYF

clone size: once
J gene: TRBJ2-3
V gene: TRBV11-3
D gene: TRBD2
CDR3 DNA: TGTGCCAGCAGTCTCAGGGGGGCGGGGGGGCAAGATACGCAGTATTTT
CDR3 protein: CASSLRGAGGQDTQYF

clone size: .
J gene: TRBJ1-1
V gene: TRBV27
D gene: .
CDR3 DNA: TGTGCCAGCAGTGTCAGGACTTCCGGCACTGAAGCTTTCTTT
CDR3 protein: CASSVRTSGTEAFF

clone size: .
J gene: TRBJ2-5
V gene: TRBV4-1
D gene: .
CDR3 DNA: TGCGCCAGCAGCCAAGTCCGGGGGACCCAGTACTTC
CDR3 protein: CASSQVRGTQYF

clone size: .
J gene: TRBJ2-3
V gene: TRBV5-5
D gene: .
CDR3 DNA: TGTGCCAGCAGCTTGGGGGAGTGGAAAGATACGCAGTATTTT
CDR3 protein: CASSLGEWKDTQYF

clone size: few
J gene: TRBJ1-1
V gene: TRBV6-1
D gene: TRBD1
CDR3 DNA: TGTGCCAGCAGGGGACAGGTGGCGAGGAACACTGAAGCTTTCTTT
CDR3 protein: CASRGQVARNTEAFF

clone size: few
J gene: TRBJ2-7
V gene: TRBV19
D gene: .
CDR3 DNA: TGTGCCAGTAGTCCCCCCGGGGTTGGTCACGAGCAGTACTTC
CDR3 protein: CASSPPGVGHEQYF

clone size: .
J gene: TRBJ1-2
V gene: TRBV4-2
D gene: TRBD1
CDR3 DNA: TGTGCCAGCAGCCAAGGCGGACAGGGGGTGGGCGATGGCTACACCTTC
CDR3 protein: CASSQGGQGVGDGYTF

clone size: once
J gene: TRBJ2-3
V gene: TRBV25-1
D gene: TRBD2
CDR3 DNA: TGTGCCAGCAGTGAATTGGGCGGGGGGACAGATACGCAGTATTTT
CDR3 protein: CASSELGGGTDTQYF

clone size: .
J gene: TRBJ1-6
V gene: TRBV6-5
D gene: TRBD1
CDR3 DNA: TGTGCCAGCAGTCTCGACAGGGGAGGTAATTCACCCCTCCACTTT
CDR3 protein: CASSLDRGGNSPLHF

clone size: .
J gene: TRBJ1-1
V gene: TRBV7-3
D gene: TRBD1
CDR3 DNA: TGTGCCAGCCGACAGGGGACCTTGAACACTGAAGCTTTCTTT
CDR3 protein: CASRQGTLNTEAFF

clone size: .
J gene: TRBJ1-1
V gene: TRBV13
D gene: .
CDR3 DNA: TGTGCCAGCAGCCCCGGAACCCGGGACATCAACACTGAAGCTTTCTTT
CDR3 protein: CASSPGTRDINTEAFF

clone size: .
J gene: TRBJ1-1
V gene: TRBV19
D gene: .
CDR3 DNA: TGTGCCAGTAGTATGGGGGGATCCACTGAAGCTTTCTTT
CDR3 protein: CASSMGGSTEAFF

clone size: .
J gene: TRBJ1-5
V gene: TRBV28
D gene: .
CDR3 DNA: TGTGCCAGCGGCAGCAATCAGCCCCAGCATTTT
CDR3 protein: CASGSNQPQHF

clone size: .
J gene: TRBJ2-7
V gene: TRBV2
D gene: TRBD1
CDR3 DNA: TGTGCCAGCAGTATTTACAGGGGGCGTAACTCCTACGAGCAGTACTTC
CDR3 protein: CASSIYRGRNSYEQYF

clone size: .
J gene: TRBJ2-7
V gene: TRBV5-1
D gene: .
CDR3 DNA: TGCGCCAGCAGCTACACAGGGGGGGGCTACGAGCAGTACTTC
CDR3 protein: CASSYTGGGYEQYF

clone size: .
J gene: TRBJ1-2
V gene: TRBV7-8
D gene: TRBD1
CDR3 DNA: TGTGCCAGCAGCCGCCCCAGGACAGGGGAAAGGAGAGAGGCTAACTATGGCTACACCTTC
CDR3 protein: CASSRPRTGERREANYGYTF